The T cell receptor beta chain under discussion was sequenced for a study of blood T cells in healthy people across ages. For the study at large: Template switching captured about one barcoded beta molecule per two T cells.

Together with a sample-barcoded 5' primer, a J-beta primer mix was included in a second PCR lasting 7 to 11 cycles. Via MiXCR, TCRdb re-called the 5' RACE reads, giving one row per CDR3 protein. Of 780,000 or so distinct CDR3 sequences listed, roughly three fifths are singletons. Trimming removed 6 bases from V and 3 bases from J, with 11 bases in between. From germline, CDR1 is SGHNT and CDR2 YENEEA. The CDR3 covers 13 residues. The receptor was derived from a middle-aged man in good health. Sequenced material: blood. This chain connects TRBV11-3 to TRBJ1-2; the D is unclear. DNA of the CDR3: TGTGCCAGCAGTACGGGTAGTGACTATGGCTACACCTTC. Amino acid sequence: CASSTGSDYGYTF.